The source of this TCR beta chain is a study of T-cell reconstitution after alpha-beta-depleted transplantation in children. Notes on the study in general: The study traced high day-60 TCRbeta diversity in some patients to surviving recipient T cells and thymic progenitors. About two months after transplant, alpha-beta T cells reportedly came from several hundred expanded graft clones. At one year after transplant, newly produced T cells mostly accounted for T-cell counts and diversity.

Trimming shortened V by 5 bases and J by 0 bases, and 17 bases separated the two germline ends. This CDR3 has 17 residues. CDR1 and CDR2 (germline): MDHEN, SYDVKM. Points on this clonotype: Antigen specificity is unknown.

Unique molecular identifiers were incorporated into the prepared TCRbeta library. MiXCR, applied by TCRdb to the PCR reads, yields one record per CDR3 protein. Of 500,000 to 750,000 distinct CDR3 sequences listed, 10% to 15% are singletons. This receptor was identified in a male patient younger than 18 who had a stem cell transplant for acute myeloid leukemia, so the T cells may come from the graft donor. Sequencing was performed on PBMCs, mostly from graft donor cells, taken 360 days after TCRalphabeta/CD19-depleted stem cell transplant. The chain couples TRBV28 to TRBJ2-1; D gene ambiguous. The CDR3 DNA sequence: TGTGCCAGCAGTCCCGACACGAAGAGGCCCTCCTACAATGAGCAGTTCTTC. Its protein is CASSPDTKRPSYNEQFF.